This TCR beta chain was sequenced for a study of T cell changes during pregnancy in multiple sclerosis. This CDR3 has 14 residues. After removal of 5 bases from V and 5 bases from J, the junction contained 7 bases not matched to a gene. Germline CDR1 and CDR2: SGHTA and FQGNSA. The assay was immunoSEQ multiplex PCR, and TCRdb's table has in-frame clones only and misses some. Of approximately 90,000 clones in the sample, roughly 91% are singletons; the top ten hold over 1.5%. The sequence was obtained from a female donor in good health, enrolled as a control in a pregnancy study. The V call is TRBV7-2, the J call TRBJ2-5; TRBD1 matches 8 bases. Sequenced here: peripheral blood, sampled after pregnancy. In DNA, the CDR3 is TGTGCCAGCAGCCTAGGACAGGGATCGGAGACCCAGTACTTC. This sequence encodes CASSLGQGSETQYF.